This TCR beta chain was captured by sequencing in a study of shared clonotypes between healthy human individuals. Method: immunoSEQ multiplex PCR; TCRdb's copy keeps in-frame clones and lacks some. The table records millions of clones, 90% to 95% of them present only once. V gave up 5 bases and J gave up 4 bases; unmatched junction bases: 7. The germline V gene encodes CDR1 WSHSY and CDR2 SAAADI. There are 14 residues in the CDR3. The sequenced sample was naive CD4+ T cells sorted from blood. The subset: CD45RA+ positively selected. This TCR was recovered from a man aged 18 to 30 in good health. The chain recombines TRBV10-2 with TRBJ1-2, with 7 positions matching TRBD1. The DNA for the CDR3 is TGCGCCAGCAGTCCATTCGACAGGGCCTATGGCTACACCTTC. Its translation: CASSPFDRAYGYTF.